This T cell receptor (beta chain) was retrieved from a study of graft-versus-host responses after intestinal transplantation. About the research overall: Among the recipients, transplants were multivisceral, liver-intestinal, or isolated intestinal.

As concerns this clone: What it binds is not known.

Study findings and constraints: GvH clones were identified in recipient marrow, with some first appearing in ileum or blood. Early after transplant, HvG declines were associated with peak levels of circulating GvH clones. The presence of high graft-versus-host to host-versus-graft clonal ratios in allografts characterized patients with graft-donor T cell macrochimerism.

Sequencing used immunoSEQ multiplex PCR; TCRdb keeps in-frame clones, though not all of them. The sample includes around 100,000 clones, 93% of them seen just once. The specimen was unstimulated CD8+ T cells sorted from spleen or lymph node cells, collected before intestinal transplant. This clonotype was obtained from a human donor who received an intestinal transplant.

Written as DNA, the CDR3 is TGTGCCAGCAGCTTAGCCCCGGGACAGGGACCCACAAACGAGCAGTACTTC. This codes for CASSLAPGQGPTNEQYF. This chain joins TRBV7-7 and TRBJ2-7; the match to TRBD1 covers 9 bases. V lost 0 bases, J lost 5 bases, and 11 bases stayed unmatched. Germline CDR1 is SSHAT and CDR2 is FNYEAQ (reference sequence). The CDR3 runs 17 residues.